This T cell receptor beta chain was obtained from a study of cytomegalovirus exposure and HLA in healthy donors. The study, taken as a whole, reports: Reported results showed that the classifier diagnosed cytomegalovirus status with high specificity and sensitivity.

As for this clone: As yet, its antigen is unknown.

The study ran its PCR with 60 Vbeta and 13 Jbeta primers. Profiling relied on immunoSEQ multiplex PCR, and the TCRdb table lists in-frame clones only, not all of them. The sample yields roughly 170,000 clones, approximately 77% seen once. The CDR3 sequence is 12 residues long. V was cut by 0 bases and J by 6 bases, with 6 bases left in between. Germline V gene data show CDR1 as SGHVS and CDR2 as FQNEAQ. Sequenced material: PBMCs. This clonotype originated in a male donor in good health and CMV-seronegative. The chain has TRBV7-8 and TRBJ2-7; tentatively, D is TRBD2 (6 bases). DNA of the CDR3: TGTGCCAGCAGCTTAGCCGGGGGCGAGCAGTACTTC. Translation gives CASSLAGGEQYF.